Here is one T cell receptor beta chain with its context. Across 24 US areas, participants ranged in age from 18 to 89 years. Source study methods: Amplification of reference gene primers provided the estimated nucleated cell counts. Sequencing used immunoSEQ multiplex PCR; TCRdb keeps in-frame clones, though not all of them. For V, J and clone size, that table is used; D and trimming come from the DNA. The profile shows hundreds of thousands of clones, roughly 86% of them singletons. This record comes from a study of blood T cell repertoires in COVID-19. Study as a whole: T cells, B-cell-depleted T cells, or PBMCs supplied cDNA or gDNA.

The V end lost 5 bases, the J end lost 7 bases, and 11 bases lay between the germline ends. Germline values: CDR1 GTSNPN, CDR2 SVGIG (reference sequence). The CDR3 spans 12 residues. Sequenced sample: PBMCs or T cells enriched from blood (not recorded which). The genes are TRBV30 and TRBJ2-2; D remains unclear. The origin of this receptor is a young woman who had recovered from COVID-19. The CDR3 here is CAWGPFGGELFF. As DNA, the CDR3 is TGTGCCTGGGGCCCCTTCGGCGGGGAGCTGTTTTTT.